This T cell receptor (beta chain) came from a study of CD8 T cells in Susac syndrome. Sequencing of TCR beta, carried out with a high-throughput approach, was applied to CD8+ and CD4+ T cells from the blood. The RNA input was about 0.5 to 1 ug, and it was reverse transcribed with random hexamers. Each CDR3 protein gets one entry after TCRdb re-called the immunoSEQ multiplex PCR reads with MiXCR. This repertoire shows about 250,000 distinct CDR3 sequences, over 85% found once; its top ten account for around 0.07%. Germline CDR1 MGHRA, CDR2 YSYEKL. Deletions cut 4 bases from V and 3 bases from J, with 15 bases between. CDR3 size: 16 residues.

The receptor comes from a human donor with multiple sclerosis. The chain is built from TRBV4-1 and TRBJ2-2, with a possible D match to TRBD2 (6 bases). Sequenced material: CD4+ T cells from PBMCs. The CDR3: CASSRSGEAHTGELFF. Written as DNA, the CDR3 is TGCGCCAGCAGCCGCTCGGGGGAGGCCCACACCGGGGAGCTGTTTTTT.